Listed below are T cell receptor beta chains from one sample, sequenced in a study of T cell changes during pregnancy in multiple sclerosis. Profiling relied on immunoSEQ multiplex PCR, and the TCRdb table lists in-frame clones only, not all of them. The sample records approximately 97,000 clones, just over 90% being singletons. This sample comprised peripheral blood, obtained in the second trimester of pregnancy. These receptors all come from a female donor in good health, enrolled as a control in a pregnancy study. Each CDR3 is given with its conserved first and last residue. A D gene is named only where the DNA matches it firmly. For some rows the clone size is stated as once, few or many, or as a class when expanded; others skip it.

cdr3_length: 12; v_call: TRBV15; j_call: TRBJ2-1; d_call: NA; clone_size: NA; cdr3_aa: CATSLQVSEQFF; cdr3_nt: TGTGCCACCAGCCTGCAGGTCAGCGAGCAGTTCTTC
cdr3_length: 15; v_call: TRBV7-9; j_call: TRBJ1-1; d_call: NA; clone_size: NA; cdr3_aa: CASSLVGLKNTEAFF; cdr3_nt: TGTGCCAGCAGCTTAGTAGGACTGAAGAACACTGAAGCTTTCTTT
cdr3_length: 17; v_call: TRBV2; j_call: TRBJ1-1; d_call: NA; clone_size: once; cdr3_aa: CASSDRTRGVWDTEAFF; cdr3_nt: TGTGCCAGCAGTGATCGTACAAGGGGCGTATGGGACACTGAAGCTTTCTTT
cdr3_length: 13; v_call: TRBV7-9; j_call: TRBJ1-2; d_call: NA; clone_size: NA; cdr3_aa: CASSYNGGYGYTF; cdr3_nt: TGTGCCAGCAGTTACAACGGGGGGTATGGCTACACCTTC
cdr3_length: 17; v_call: TRBV7-2; j_call: TRBJ1-2; d_call: NA; clone_size: NA; cdr3_aa: CASSLEWPVPYNYGYTF; cdr3_nt: TGTGCCAGCAGCTTAGAGTGGCCAGTCCCATACAACTATGGCTACACCTTC
cdr3_length: 16; v_call: TRBV18; j_call: TRBJ1-4; d_call: NA; clone_size: once; cdr3_aa: CASSSAGRATNEKLFF; cdr3_nt: TGTGCCAGCTCATCAGCTGGGCGCGCAACTAATGAAAAACTGTTTTTT
cdr3_length: 15; v_call: TRBV30; j_call: TRBJ1-6; d_call: TRBD1; clone_size: few; cdr3_aa: CAWSGLTGPDSPLHF; cdr3_nt: TGTGCCTGGAGCGGACTGACAGGGCCGGATTCACCCCTCCACTTT
cdr3_length: 15; v_call: TRBV11-3; j_call: TRBJ2-2; d_call: TRBD2; clone_size: once; cdr3_aa: CASSPGTSVSGELFF; cdr3_nt: TGTGCCAGCAGCCCTGGGACTAGCGTCAGCGGGGAGCTGTTTTTT
cdr3_length: 13; v_call: TRBV13; j_call: TRBJ2-1; d_call: NA; clone_size: NA; cdr3_aa: CASSFRQYNEQFF; cdr3_nt: TGTGCCAGCAGCTTCAGACAGTACAATGAGCAGTTCTTC
cdr3_length: 15; v_call: TRBV5-1; j_call: TRBJ2-2; d_call: TRBD1; clone_size: NA; cdr3_aa: CASSLDGTGSGELFF; cdr3_nt: TGCGCCAGCAGCTTGGACGGGACAGGGTCCGGGGAGCTGTTTTTT
cdr3_length: 15; v_call: TRBV6-6; j_call: TRBJ1-1; d_call: TRBD1; clone_size: NA; cdr3_aa: CASSSGGNMNTEAFF; cdr3_nt: TGTGCCAGCAGTTCAGGGGGAAACATGAACACTGAAGCTTTCTTT
cdr3_length: 12; v_call: TRBV19; j_call: TRBJ2-7; d_call: NA; clone_size: NA; cdr3_aa: CASSIRGSEQYF; cdr3_nt: TGTGCCAGTAGTATCCGCGGGTCCGAGCAGTACTTC
cdr3_length: 14; v_call: TRBV6-5; j_call: TRBJ1-6; d_call: NA; clone_size: NA; cdr3_aa: CASSLGGFYSPLHF; cdr3_nt: TGTGCCAGCAGTTTGGGAGGATTTTATTCACCCCTCCACTTT
cdr3_length: 19; v_call: TRBV28; j_call: TRBJ1-4; d_call: TRBD1; clone_size: NA; cdr3_aa: CASSLGLLAGTGANEKLFF; cdr3_nt: TGTGCCAGCAGTTTGGGGCTTTTGGCAGGGACAGGAGCTAATGAAAAACTGTTTTTT
cdr3_length: 16; v_call: TRBV6-1; j_call: TRBJ2-7; d_call: TRBD2; clone_size: NA; cdr3_aa: CASSEALASGTYEQYF; cdr3_nt: TGTGCCAGCAGTGAAGCGCTGGCTAGCGGGACCTACGAGCAGTACTTC
cdr3_length: 14; v_call: TRBV28; j_call: TRBJ2-7; d_call: NA; clone_size: NA; cdr3_aa: CASSQGGTGNEQYF; cdr3_nt: TGTGCCAGCAGTCAAGGGGGAACAGGGAACGAGCAGTACTTC
cdr3_length: 15; v_call: TRBV7-9; j_call: TRBJ2-1; d_call: TRBD1; clone_size: once; cdr3_aa: CASSLGGTGGNEQFF; cdr3_nt: TGTGCCAGCAGCTTAGGGGGGACAGGGGGGAATGAGCAGTTCTTC
cdr3_length: 13; v_call: TRBV7-9; j_call: TRBJ2-7; d_call: NA; clone_size: NA; cdr3_aa: CASSLAGQGEQYF; cdr3_nt: TGTGCCAGCAGCTTAGCGGGGCAGGGCGAGCAGTACTTC
cdr3_length: 14; v_call: TRBV6-1; j_call: TRBJ2-7; d_call: TRBD1; clone_size: NA; cdr3_aa: CASSARDRVYEQYF; cdr3_nt: TGTGCCAGCAGCGCCCGGGACAGGGTCTACGAGCAGTACTTC
cdr3_length: 15; v_call: TRBV9; j_call: TRBJ2-5; d_call: TRBD2; clone_size: NA; cdr3_aa: CASSPAPSGDGTQYF; cdr3_nt: TGTGCCAGCAGCCCCGCTCCTAGCGGGGATGGGACCCAGTACTTC
cdr3_length: 16; v_call: TRBV30; j_call: TRBJ2-7; d_call: TRBD2; clone_size: once; cdr3_aa: CAWSVLLAGESHEQYF; cdr3_nt: TGTGCCTGGAGTGTACTCCTAGCGGGAGAGTCCCACGAGCAGTACTTC
cdr3_length: 15; v_call: TRBV7-9; j_call: TRBJ2-1; d_call: TRBD2; clone_size: NA; cdr3_aa: CASSPITSGRTEQFF; cdr3_nt: TGTGCCAGCAGCCCTATAACTAGCGGGAGGACTGAGCAGTTCTTC
cdr3_length: 16; v_call: TRBV25-1; j_call: TRBJ2-3; d_call: TRBD2; clone_size: NA; cdr3_aa: CASSRGLAGGTDTQYF; cdr3_nt: TGTGCCAGCAGTCGGGGACTAGCGGGGGGAACAGATACGCAGTATTTT
cdr3_length: 14; v_call: TRBV2; j_call: TRBJ1-6; d_call: NA; clone_size: NA; cdr3_aa: CASSDRGGNSPLHF; cdr3_nt: TGTGCCAGCAGTGACAGGGGAGGGAATTCACCCCTCCACTTT
cdr3_length: 15; v_call: TRBV7-9; j_call: TRBJ1-2; d_call: TRBD1; clone_size: NA; cdr3_aa: CASSVWDRGSGGYTF; cdr3_nt: TGTGCCAGCAGCGTCTGGGACAGGGGATCGGGCGGCTACACCTTC
cdr3_length: 15; v_call: TRBV6-1; j_call: TRBJ1-2; d_call: NA; clone_size: NA; cdr3_aa: CASLTRPRRGYGYTF; cdr3_nt: TGTGCCAGCCTTACTCGACCCAGGCGGGGGTATGGCTACACCTTC
cdr3_length: 16; v_call: TRBV2; j_call: TRBJ1-5; d_call: TRBD1; clone_size: NA; cdr3_aa: CASSEFGTASNQPQHF; cdr3_nt: TGTGCCAGCAGTGAATTCGGGACAGCAAGCAATCAGCCCCAGCATTTT
cdr3_length: 15; v_call: TRBV28; j_call: TRBJ2-3; d_call: TRBD2; clone_size: NA; cdr3_aa: CASSFGLAGVDTQYF; cdr3_nt: TGTGCCAGCAGTTTCGGGCTAGCGGGAGTGGATACGCAGTATTTT
cdr3_length: 15; v_call: TRBV9; j_call: TRBJ1-2; d_call: TRBD1; clone_size: NA; cdr3_aa: CASSPQGPSNYGYTF; cdr3_nt: TGTGCCAGCAGCCCACAGGGGCCCTCTAACTATGGCTACACCTTC
cdr3_length: 15; v_call: TRBV5-6; j_call: TRBJ1-6; d_call: NA; clone_size: NA; cdr3_aa: CASSIRQGGDSPLHF; cdr3_nt: TGTGCCAGCAGCATCCGACAAGGAGGAGATTCACCCCTCCACTTT
cdr3_length: 15; v_call: TRBV6-6; j_call: TRBJ1-1; d_call: NA; clone_size: NA; cdr3_aa: CASRITRGGNTEAFF; cdr3_nt: TGTGCCAGCAGAATAACACGGGGGGGAAACACTGAAGCTTTCTTT